This T cell receptor beta chain came from a study of cytomegalovirus exposure and HLA in healthy donors. This clone occurred once. This CDR3 comprises 14 residues. In germline, CDR1 is SGHVS, CDR2 FNYEAQ. V lost 5 bases to trimming and J lost 4 bases, with 13 bases between them. Clones were read by immunoSEQ multiplex PCR, and TCRdb kept only the in-frame ones, dropping some. The sample includes approximately 80,000 clones, 93% of them seen just once. This chain connects TRBV7-6 to TRBJ2-3; D is undetermined. This clonotype was sampled from a woman aged 30 to 39 in good health and CMV-seronegative. The sequenced sample was PBMCs. CDR3 region: CASSPGLRADTQYF. As DNA, the CDR3 is TGTGCCAGCAGCCCCGGTCTCCGGGCAGATACGCAGTATTTT.